This T cell receptor (beta chain) was retrieved from a study of shared clonotypes between healthy human individuals. CDR1 SGHTA and CDR2 FQGTGA come from the germline V gene. Between the trimmed V and J ends, which lost 2 bases and 11 bases, there was a span of 22 bases. This CDR3 is 16 amino acids long. Points from the study as a whole: Generally, naive subsets came out with larger estimated richness than memory subsets. Clonotype sharing across donors was expected to vary with sequencing depth.

The naive CD8 subset, CD45RO-negative cells positively selected for CCR7, excluded terminally differentiated effector memory CD45RA+ cells. The authors ran the assay at deep level. Profiled with immunoSEQ multiplex PCR; TCRdb holds only in-frame clones, not every one. The sample carries more than 2 million clones, about 95% recorded once. This clone occurred a few times. No antigen is known for it. The receptor comes from a man aged 18 to 30 in good health. Sequenced: naive CD8+ T cells sorted from blood. The chain has TRBV7-3 and TRBJ1-5; tentatively, D is TRBD1 (5 bases). The CDR3 DNA sequence: TGTGCCAGCAGCTTATGGCAGGGCGGTGGACGAGAGACCCAGCATTTT. It specifies CASSLWQGGGRETQHF.